The 27 T cell receptor beta chains below come from one sample, sequenced in a study of T cells after yellow fever vaccination. TCRdb analysed the 5' RACE reads with MiXCR anew, one entry per CDR3 protein. Of under 600,000 distinct CDR3 sequences in the sample, roughly 13% were seen once. This material consisted of PBMCs, taken on the day of the yellow fever booster vaccination. All receptors come from a man between 25 and 39 years old who received the YFV17D yellow fever vaccine.

This clonotype turned up a few times. This sequence joins TRBV12-3 or TRBV12-4 and TRBJ2-5; D call uncertain. The CDR3 has 11 amino acids. Trimming removed 7 bases at V and 7 bases at J, with 10 bases between. The CDR3 region has the DNA TGTGCCAGCAACTCATTGGGGACCCAGTACTTC. Translation gives CASNSLGTQYF.

The chain has TRBV20-1 and TRBJ2-7; TRBD1 agrees at 9 bases. The CDR3 has 15 amino acids. Germline assignment: CDR1 DFQATT and CDR2 SNEGSKA (reference sequence). V lost 5 bases to trimming and J lost 4 bases; unmatched junction nucleotides: 12. In nucleotides, the CDR3 is TGCAGTGCTTCAGTGCCGGGACAGGGTCAATACGAGCAGTACTTC. Translating it yields CSASVPGQGQYEQYF.

This clonotype was observed a handful of times. CDR3 residues: CASSPAGGHTDTQYF. The CDR3 region has the DNA TGTGCCAGCAGTCCAGCGGGAGGTCACACAGATACGCAGTATTTT. The chain uses TRBV28 and TRBJ2-3; 9 bases fit TRBD2. Germline-derived CDR1 and CDR2 are MDHEN and SYDVKM. J gave up 2 bases and V 5 bases, and 5 bases lay outside the gene matches. CDR3 length equals 15 residues.

The rearrangement links TRBV20-1 to TRBJ1-2; 10 nucleotides agree with TRBD1. Germline assignment: CDR1 DFQATT and CDR2 SNEGSKA (reference sequence). The CDR3 consists of 15 residues. The V gene end was trimmed by 1 base and the J gene end by 5 bases; junction bases not matched to a gene: 7. This CDR3 reads CSARVEGQGGYGYTF. CDR3 sequence (DNA): TGCAGTGCTAGAGTGGAAGGACAGGGGGGTTATGGCTACACCTTC.

The chain links TRBV11-2 to TRBJ2-2, with TRBD2 matching over 11 bases. In germline, CDR1 is SGHAT, CDR2 FQNNGV. With V trimmed by 5 bases and J by 5 bases, 10 bases remained unmatched. The CDR3 runs 17 residues. CDR3 sequence: CASSPKTGTSGTGELFF. The CDR3 nucleotides read TGTGCCAGCAGCCCAAAAACCGGGACTAGCGGAACCGGGGAGCTGTTTTTT.

A few counts support this clonotype. The CDR3 loop reads CAIRTDPYSNQPQHF. In DNA form, the CDR3 reads TGTGCCATCCGGACAGATCCCTATAGCAATCAGCCCCAGCATTTT. The chain combines TRBV6-1 with TRBJ1-5, with a tentative D call TRBD1 (6 bases). Trimming cost V 10 bases and J 0 bases, with 16 bases left between them. Germline assignment: CDR1 MNHNS and CDR2 SASEGT. The CDR3 loop spans 15 amino acids.

A few counts support this clonotype. The rearrangement joins TRBV5-1 to TRBJ2-1; D is possibly TRBD2 (6 bases). The CDR3 extends over 14 amino acids. Germline CDR1 and CDR2: SGHRS and YFSETQ. Trimming shortened V by 5 bases and J by 5 bases, and 14 bases separated the two germline ends. CDR3 protein: CASRRGSQNNEQFF. For the CDR3, the DNA is TGCGCCAGCAGACGGGGGAGTCAGAACAATGAGCAGTTCTTC.

This clonotype was observed a handful of times. The rearrangement uses TRBV21-1 and TRBJ2-5; the D segment call TRBD1 is taken from the table without a DNA check. TRBV21-1 is reported as a pseudogene. The CDR3 is made up of 14 amino acids. CDR3 sequence reads: CASSRFRGRKTQYF. Here the CDR3 DNA reads TGTGCCAGCAGCAGATTTAGGGGAAGGAAGACCCAGTACTTC.

The chain joins TRBV5-4 to TRBJ2-2, with D possibly TRBD2 on 6 matching bases. Germline V gives CDR1 SGHNT, CDR2 YYREEE (reference sequence). The CDR3 is 14 residues long. CDR3 in amino acids: CATKVGGLAGELFF. The CDR3 DNA sequence: TGTGCAACCAAGGTCGGGGGTTTGGCCGGGGAGCTGTTTTTT.

This clonotype was recorded at least ten times. J is TRBJ2-2 and V is TRBV10-3; no clear D gene. With 2 bases removed from V and 3 bases from J, the gap between germline ends came to 4 bases. The CDR3 length is 13 residues. Germline V gives CDR1 ENHRY, CDR2 SYGVKD. The CDR3: CAISEDYTGELFF. The CDR3 coding sequence is TGTGCCATCAGTGAGGACTACACCGGGGAGCTGTTTTTT.

In its sample, this clonotype was seen many times. The chain links TRBV5-1 to TRBJ2-1; D uncertain. This CDR3 has 15 amino acids. With 2 bases removed from V and 8 bases from J, the gap between germline ends came to 17 bases. Germline V gene lookup returns CDR1 SGHRS and CDR2 YFSETQ. Here the CDR3 reads CASSFLRPSQDEQFF. The DNA for the CDR3 is TGCGCCAGCAGCTTTCTTCGCCCTAGTCAGGATGAGCAGTTCTTC.

This clonotype was seen a few times. This chain uses TRBV12-3 or TRBV12-4 with TRBJ2-1; 8 nucleotides agree with TRBD2. The CDR3 is 15 amino acids. Trimming took 4 bases from V and 6 from J; bases not matched to a gene: 8. CDR3 DNA sequence: TGTGCCAGCAGTTCAGCGCTCGGGAGGGCCAATGAGCAGTTCTTC. Amino acid sequence: CASSSALGRANEQFF.

The chain recombines TRBV11-2 with TRBJ2-1; 13 bases line up with TRBD2. Germline CDR1 and CDR2: SGHAT and FQNNGV. This CDR3 has 18 residues. V shed 1 base, J shed 10 bases, and the junction held 13 bases outside the gene matches. The CDR3 is CASSLGGAGLAGQGEQFF. CDR3 DNA: TGTGCCAGCAGCTTAGGAGGGGCGGGACTAGCGGGACAAGGAGAGCAGTTCTTC.

This clonotype has only a few counts. The chain uses TRBV5-4 and TRBJ2-1; weak D call: TRBD1 (6 bases). The CDR3 loop spans 17 amino acids. Looked up from germline, CDR1 is SGHNT and CDR2 is YYREEE (reference sequence). V lost 0 bases to trimming and J lost 0 bases, with 13 bases between them. DNA of the CDR3: TGTGCCAGCAGCTTGGCGGAGGCGACAGGCTCCTACAATGAGCAGTTCTTC. The encoded protein is CASSLAEATGSYNEQFF. Variable domain in full (rest from reference TRBV5-4 and TRBJ2-1): ETGVTQSPTHLIKTRGQQVTLRCSSQSGHNTVSWYQQALGQGPQFIFQYYREEENGRGNFPPRFSGLQFPNYSSELNVNALELDDSALYLCASSLAEATGSYNEQFFGPGTRLTVL.

This clonotype was observed a few times. This chain joins TRBV24-1 and TRBJ2-1; 10 positions agree with TRBD1. CDR1 is KGHDR, CDR2 SFDVKD, per germline. The CDR3 has 14 residues. The V gene end was trimmed by 9 bases and the J gene end by 5 bases; junction bases not matched to a gene: 6. The CDR3 DNA follows: TGTGCCACCCATGAGGGACAGGGGAACAATGAGCAGTTCTTC. The encoded protein is CATHEGQGNNEQFF.

This clonotype appeared a few times. The gene calls are TRBV7-9 and TRBJ2-7; 11 positions match TRBD2. Per germline, CDR1 SEHNR and CDR2 FQNEAQ (reference sequence). This CDR3 comprises 16 residues. The ends lost 5 bases at V and 1 base at J; junction bases unmatched: 7. The CDR3: CASSRTSGSRSYEQYF. The DNA for the CDR3 is TGTGCCAGCAGCCGTACTAGCGGGAGTCGATCCTACGAGCAGTACTTC.

In its sample, this clonotype was seen a few times. The chain has TRBV4-3 and TRBJ2-1; 7 bases align to TRBD2. Losses at the gene ends were 0 bases for V and 3 bases for J; bases not matched to a gene: 5. The germline gives CDR1 LGHNA, CDR2 YSLEER. CDR3 length: 16 residues. DNA of the CDR3: TGCGCCAGCAGCCAAGACTCTAGCGGATTCTACAATGAGCAGTTCTTC. Translation: CASSQDSSGFYNEQFF.

The sample holds a few counts of this clonotype. The CDR3 sequence is CAISEVSGFTDTQYF. The CDR3, as DNA: TGTGCCATCAGTGAGGTTAGCGGATTCACAGATACGCAGTATTTT. The chain combines TRBV10-3 with TRBJ2-3; a weak D match, TRBD2 (6 bases). Germline V gene data show CDR1 as ENHRY and CDR2 as SYGVKD. The CDR3 spans 15 residues. The V end lost 2 bases, the J end lost 2 bases, and 11 bases lay between the germline ends.

This clonotype showed up many times. Its ends do not fully match the called genes, so a read error is possible. The chain joins TRBV5-1 to TRBJ2-7; 9 bases are a match to TRBD1. The CDR3 sequence is 14 residues long. From germline, CDR1 is SGHRS and CDR2 YFSETQ. Here the CDR3 DNA reads TGTGCCAGCAGTTCCGGGACAGGGTCCTACGAGCAGTACTTC. Its translation: CASSSGTGSYEQYF.

The CDR3: CSAGSGRSLVEQFF. CDR3 DNA: TGCAGTGCAGGGTCCGGGAGGTCGTTAGTTGAGCAGTTCTTC. V and J are TRBV20-1 and TRBJ2-1; 7 bases match TRBD2. Germline CDR1 DFQATT, CDR2 SNEGSKA (reference sequence). J was trimmed by 9 bases and V by 6 bases; bases with no gene match: 14. The CDR3 has 14 amino acids.

The chain employs TRBV7-8 and TRBJ2-3; 7 bases align to TRBD1. There are 14 residues in the CDR3. CDR1 SGHVS and CDR2 FQNEAQ come from the germline V gene. The trim removed 7 bases at V and 6 bases at J, leaving 10 bases unmatched. CDR3 DNA sequence: TGTGCCAGCACGCGAGGGGGCAAGGTGGATACGCAGTATTTT. This translates into CASTRGGKVDTQYF.

This clonotype was detected a few times. The V gene is TRBV20-1, the J gene TRBJ1-2; 7 nucleotides line up with TRBD1. V lost 3 bases, J lost 7 bases, and 8 bases stayed unmatched. Per germline, CDR1 DFQATT and CDR2 SNEGSKA (reference sequence). The CDR3 runs to 13 residues. CDR3 bases: TGCAGTGCTAGGACAGGGATGAAAGGTGGCTACACCTTC. The encoded protein is CSARTGMKGGYTF.

J is TRBJ2-1 and V is TRBV20-1; 11 bases are shared with TRBD2. Germline V gene data show CDR1 as DFQATT and CDR2 as SNEGSKA (reference sequence). The V gene end was trimmed by 2 bases and the J gene end by 3 bases; junction bases not matched to a gene: 9. This CDR3 spans 17 amino acids. Here the CDR3 DNA reads TGCAGTGCTAGATTGTATGAGGGGACTAGCGGCTACAATGAGCAGTTCTTC. It yields the protein CSARLYEGTSGYNEQFF.

This clonotype was seen only a few times. The chain links TRBV5-1 to TRBJ1-2, with TRBD1 identical over 7 bases. After removal of 4 bases from V and 5 bases from J, the junction contained 5 bases not matched to a gene. Germline V lookup: CDR1 SGHRS, CDR2 YFSETQ. There are 13 residues in the CDR3. The chain's CDR3 is CASSNGQVYGYTF. DNA for the CDR3: TGCGCCAGCAGCAACGGACAGGTATATGGCTACACCTTC.

This clonotype has at least ten counts. The J gene is TRBJ2-1, the V gene TRBV12-3 or TRBV12-4, with D perhaps being TRBD1 or TRBD2 (5 bases each). The CDR3 loop spans 13 amino acids. V was cut by 1 base and J by 8 bases, with 9 bases left in between. The CDR3 here is CASSLVRGDEQFF. In nucleotides, the CDR3 is TGTGCCAGCAGTTTAGTACGGGGCGATGAGCAGTTCTTC.

This clonotype was observed a few times. The CDR3 sequence: CASRQFLGGEKLFF. The CDR3 bases are TGTGCCAGCAGACAATTCCTCGGAGGTGAAAAACTGTTTTTT. The V call is TRBV6-1, the J call TRBJ1-4; D remains ambiguous. Trimming cost V 6 bases and J 7 bases, with 15 bases left between them. Per germline, CDR1 MNHNS and CDR2 SASEGT. The CDR3 spans 14 residues.

The V and J genes are TRBV5-1 and TRBJ2-5; D unresolved. Trimming took off 2 bases at V and 5 bases at J, with 16 bases between the two ends. The CDR3 covers 15 residues. Germline CDR1 SGHRS, CDR2 YFSETQ. CDR3 in DNA: TGCGCCAGCAGCTTTTCACGAAATAAAGGGGAGACCCAGTACTTC. It is translated as CASSFSRNKGETQYF.